This TCR beta chain is from a study of T cell responses to AZD1222 COVID-19 vaccine. In the study overall: Second doses at about 4 or about 12 weeks were pooled. General study findings and limits: Just a handful of AZD1222 recipients were seropositive at baseline. Repertoires were collected only later (after the peak T cell response had occurred). Spike as a whole was targeted by vaccine-associated CD4 TCRs, dominant at 160-218 and 743-854.

Measured with immunoSEQ multiplex PCR; TCRdb has only the in-frame clones, and not every one. The repertoire holds over 150,000 clones, 90% seen once, with 2.5% to 3% in the top ten. About this clone: Its antigen is unknown.

After removal of 2 bases from V and 8 bases from J, the junction contained 9 bases not matched to a gene. The CDR3 is made up of 16 amino acids. Germline CDR1 reads MGHRA; CDR2 reads YSYEKL. The clonotype comes from an adult in good health. V is TRBV4-1 and J is TRBJ1-4, with 9 bases matching TRBD1. This sample comprised peripheral blood, obtained on day 0 of AZD1222 vaccination. The CDR3: CASSQTQTGGWEKLFF. The DNA of the CDR3 is TGCGCCAGCAGCCAAACGCAAACAGGGGGCTGGGAAAAACTGTTTTTT.